These T cell receptor beta chains were read from a single sample in a study of CD8+ T cells in alopecia areata. TCRdb's copy holds only in-frame clones and misses some; the assay was immunoSEQ multiplex PCR. The sample yields a few hundred thousand clones, around 43% seen once. Here the sequenced sample was CD4+ T cells sorted from blood, taken around week 37, from a patient treated with tofacitinib. The receptor set was obtained from a human donor with alopecia areata. Both conserved end residues are part of each CDR3. Each record gives: J gene, V gene, clone size, CDR3 protein. Only part of the rows carry a size: once, few, many, or a class if the clone is expanded.

J gene: TRBJ2-4
V gene: TRBV21-1
clone size: few
CDR3 protein: CASSPKGTERAAVAKNIQYF

J gene: TRBJ2-1
V gene: TRBV7-9
clone size: .
CDR3 protein: CASSLGRASYNEQFF

J gene: TRBJ1-2
V gene: TRBV6-6
clone size: .
CDR3 protein: CASKLGQGDYGYTF

J gene: TRBJ2-3
V gene: TRBV6-6
clone size: .
CDR3 protein: CASSHKDTQYF

J gene: TRBJ2-1
V gene: TRBV5-1
clone size: .
CDR3 protein: CASSLGGGTELQFF

J gene: TRBJ1-1
V gene: TRBV7-9
clone size: .
CDR3 protein: CASSSGRSEAFF

J gene: TRBJ1-2
V gene: TRBV9
clone size: .
CDR3 protein: CASSSEPGRGYTF

J gene: TRBJ2-4
V gene: TRBV7-9
clone size: .
CDR3 protein: CASSLERGGQYF

J gene: TRBJ2-7
V gene: TRBV6-5
clone size: few
CDR3 protein: CASRPHRGEQYF

J gene: TRBJ2-7
V gene: TRBV5-1
clone size: .
CDR3 protein: CASSLGSYGYEQYF

J gene: TRBJ2-1
V gene: TRBV5-1
clone size: few
CDR3 protein: CASSLVGTSGSSYNEQFF

J gene: TRBJ2-2
V gene: TRBV4-2
clone size: .
CDR3 protein: CASSQLGAGELFF

J gene: TRBJ2-3
V gene: TRBV4-3
clone size: .
CDR3 protein: CASSQDLGLAGSVGADTQYF

J gene: TRBJ1-2
V gene: TRBV30
clone size: .
CDR3 protein: CAWSQRISNYGYTF

J gene: .
V gene: TRBV29-1
clone size: few
CDR3 protein: CSVVAGSYEQYF

J gene: TRBJ2-5
V gene: TRBV5-1
clone size: few
CDR3 protein: CASSLEGLAGGRETQYF

J gene: TRBJ1-1
V gene: TRBV29-1
clone size: .
CDR3 protein: CSARDISQWRAFF

J gene: TRBJ2-7
V gene: TRBV7-2
clone size: .
CDR3 protein: CASSRANYEQYF

J gene: TRBJ1-1
V gene: TRBV19
clone size: .
CDR3 protein: CASSLASGGLNTEAFF

J gene: TRBJ2-3
V gene: TRBV6-5
clone size: few
CDR3 protein: CASSKGPGGTQYF

J gene: TRBJ2-5
V gene: TRBV7-7
clone size: .
CDR3 protein: CASSSRGPETQYF

J gene: TRBJ2-7
V gene: TRBV29-1
clone size: few
CDR3 protein: CSVERLLGYEQYF

J gene: TRBJ1-2
V gene: TRBV11-2
clone size: .
CDR3 protein: CASSKDKHGYTF

J gene: TRBJ2-1
V gene: TRBV5-4
clone size: .
CDR3 protein: CASSLGQGISYNEQFF

J gene: TRBJ2-6
V gene: TRBV18
clone size: .
CDR3 protein: CASSPPFLASGANVLTF

J gene: TRBJ2-7
V gene: TRBV6-6
clone size: few
CDR3 protein: CASSYKSQGVSYEQYF

J gene: TRBJ1-1
V gene: TRBV4-2
clone size: few
CDR3 protein: CASSQGPGGRNTEAFF

J gene: TRBJ2-5
V gene: TRBV6-5
clone size: few
CDR3 protein: CASSYSRDRGKTQYF

J gene: TRBJ2-1
V gene: TRBV30
clone size: .
CDR3 protein: CARGLAGGEQFF

J gene: TRBJ2-1
V gene: TRBV11-2
clone size: few
CDR3 protein: CASSYRDPPPGNEQFF

J gene: TRBJ2-7
V gene: TRBV30
clone size: few
CDR3 protein: CAWGGSEQYF

J gene: TRBJ2-6
V gene: TRBV6-6
clone size: few
CDR3 protein: CASSYPTLSGANVLTF

J gene: TRBJ2-4
V gene: TRBV25-1
clone size: .
CDR3 protein: CASSRFGIDRAKNIQYF

J gene: TRBJ2-3
V gene: TRBV15
clone size: .
CDR3 protein: CATSSKVAGGDTQYF

J gene: TRBJ2-7
V gene: TRBV20-1
clone size: .
CDR3 protein: CSASRQEEQYF

J gene: TRBJ1-1
V gene: TRBV27
clone size: many
CDR3 protein: CASREQGSTEAFF

J gene: TRBJ2-2
V gene: TRBV19
clone size: .
CDR3 protein: CASQGTHTAGELFF

J gene: TRBJ2-4
V gene: TRBV11-2
clone size: .
CDR3 protein: CASTGSGRSSIQYF

J gene: TRBJ2-3
V gene: TRBV29-1
clone size: few
CDR3 protein: CSVETGTSGTDTQYF

J gene: TRBJ1-2
V gene: TRBV30
clone size: .
CDR3 protein: CAWSKAGGDYGYTF

J gene: TRBJ2-5
V gene: TRBV6-5
clone size: .
CDR3 protein: CASSRRASYSETQYF

J gene: TRBJ2-3
V gene: TRBV10-1
clone size: .
CDR3 protein: CASSEKSGRQPDTQYF

J gene: TRBJ2-7
V gene: TRBV20-1
clone size: .
CDR3 protein: CSGTWGNEQYF

J gene: TRBJ2-7
V gene: TRBV15
clone size: .
CDR3 protein: CATSRDLPRDRVPNEQYF

J gene: TRBJ1-2
V gene: TRBV7-9
clone size: .
CDR3 protein: CASSINRVGYTF